What follows is one T cell receptor (beta chain) and its context. As yet, its antigen is unknown. CDR3 length: 12 residues. Trimming took off 8 bases at V and 1 base at J, with 7 bases between the two ends. Germline V gene data show CDR1 as SEHNR and CDR2 as FQNEAQ (reference sequence). This entry is derived from a study of cytomegalovirus exposure and HLA in healthy donors. General study findings and limits: When analyzed later, the rates of TCR association showed variation by HLA locus, with DRB1 the most and HLA-C the fewest. Accurate predictions that matched the HLA-A and HLA-B alleles of most subjects were reportedly made from TCR beta sequences. The analysis excluded some indistinguishable V segments, including TRBV6-2 and TRBV6-3.

The PCR ran on 60 Vbeta and 13 Jbeta primers. Study processing details: Counted up in a later analysis, unique TCR beta chains came to some 75 million, with about 9.9 million shared. Sequencing used immunoSEQ multiplex PCR; TCRdb keeps in-frame clones, though not all of them. V, J and clone size are those of that table, while D and trimming were read from the DNA. The table lists around 260,000 clones, 80% of them singletons. Sequencing was performed on PBMCs. The receptor's source is a girl aged 2-10 years in good health and CMV-seronegative. The chain joins TRBV7-9 to TRBJ2-3, with D possibly TRBD2 on 6 matching bases. CDR3 loop: CASPGGTDTQYF. CDR3 DNA: TGTGCCAGCCCGGGGGGCACAGATACGCAGTATTTT.